This TCR beta chain was captured by sequencing in a study of T cells in Graves' hyperthyroidism and ophthalmopathy. It was RNA transcripts that yielded the amplified TCR beta CDR3 regions. During a first-round RT-PCR of the TCR CDR3, the HTBI primer set was used. Each CDR3 protein is one row after TCRdb ran MiXCR on the multiplex PCR reads. The repertoire holds approximately 400,000 distinct CDR3 sequences, with about 15% as singletons. This clonotype was recorded at least ten times. Uncontrolled infection, other autoimmune disease, pregnancy or lactation barred patients from enrollment. This CDR3 has 17 residues. In germline, CDR1 is MGHRA, CDR2 YSYEKL. Trimming pared 0 bases from V and 2 bases from J, leaving 17 bases between.

This chain joins TRBV4-1 and TRBJ2-7; perhaps TRBD2 as D (6 bases). The sequenced sample was blood. The TCR originated in a woman under 40 with Graves' ophthalmopathy. CDR3 DNA: TGCGCCAGCAGCCAAGATCCAGGAGGGTATACTACCTACGAGCAGTACTTC. Its translation: CASSQDPGGYTTYEQYF.